These 4 T cell receptor beta chains were all obtained from the same sample, sequenced in a study of cytotoxic CD8 clonotypes in ibrutinib-treated CLL. Sequencing was performed with immunoSEQ multiplex PCR; in TCRdb, only in-frame clones are kept and a portion is missing. The repertoire holds about 120,000 clones, with approximately 58% as singletons. Sample: PBMCs, taken after 24 months of ibrutinib treatment. The receptors shown here come from a human donor with chronic lymphocytic leukemia.

This clone was picked up one time. The rearrangement links TRBV5-1 to TRBJ1-2; D call uncertain. CDR1 is SGHRS and CDR2 is YFSETQ in the germline V gene. The CDR3 sequence is 16 residues long. Trimming took off 0 bases at V and 8 bases at J, with 20 bases between the two ends. CDR3 nucleotides: TGCGCCAGCAGCTTGGCCCATGGCTCCGGGAGAGGAGGCTACACCTTC. This sequence encodes CASSLAHGSGRGGYTF.

This chain uses TRBV6-1 with TRBJ1-2; no firm D call. Trimming left V 2 bases short and J 2 bases short, with 6 bases between. CDR1 is MNHNS and CDR2 is SASEGT in the germline V gene. This CDR3 has 13 residues. CDR3 residues: CASSEWRNYGYTF. The CDR3 bases are TGTGCCAGCAGTGAATGGAGAAACTATGGCTACACCTTC.

V and J are TRBV6-1 and TRBJ1-5; maybe TRBD1 (5 bases). CDR1 and CDR2 (germline): MNHNS, SASEGT. V was pared by 2 bases and J by 6 bases, with 14 bases between. This CDR3 has 15 residues. The CDR3 spells CASSEQGQGGQPQHF. The CDR3 DNA follows: TGTGCCAGCAGTGAACAAGGGCAGGGTGGTCAGCCCCAGCATTTT.

In its sample, this clone was seen many times. V is TRBV15 and J is TRBJ1-6; D gene uncertain. Germline V CDR1 and CDR2: LNHNV, YYDKDF (reference sequence). V lost 0 bases to trimming and J lost 6 bases, with 6 bases between them. The CDR3 length is 14 residues. This CDR3 is CATSRDMSNSPLHF. DNA of the CDR3: TGTGCCACCAGCAGAGATATGAGTAATTCACCCCTCCACTTT.